Each of the 26 T cell receptor beta chains below was sequenced from the same sample in a study of shared clonotypes between healthy human individuals. Some clones are missing from TCRdb's copy, which holds only in-frame ones; the method was immunoSEQ multiplex PCR. The sample shows hundreds of thousands of clones, 72% of them seen only once. Material for sequencing was memory CD4+ T cells sorted from blood. Subset given: CD45RA-negative fraction. The receptors derive from a woman aged 25 to 39 in good health.

The V and J genes are TRBV7-6 and TRBJ2-1, with D possibly being TRBD2 (5 bases). Germline CDR1 SGHVS, CDR2 FNYEAQ. The CDR3 has 13 residues. V lost 8 bases and J lost 4, with 12 bases in between. CDR3 amino acids: CASGRTGYNEQFF. The CDR3 region has the DNA TGTGCCAGCGGGAGAACGGGGTACAATGAGCAGTTCTTC.

J is TRBJ2-3 and V is TRBV29-1; a weak D match, TRBD1 (5 bases). Germline V gene lookup returns CDR1 SQVTM and CDR2 ANQGSEA. Between the trimmed V and J ends, which lost 7 bases and 3 bases, there was a span of 17 bases. There are 14 residues in the CDR3. DNA of the CDR3: TGCAGCGCCGACAGACAAGGGCTGACAGATACGCAGTATTTT. This encodes CSADRQGLTDTQYF.

The chain uses TRBV11-2 and TRBJ2-5; 8 nucleotides match TRBD1. After removal of 7 bases from V and 5 bases from J, the junction contained 9 bases not matched to a gene. CDR1 and CDR2 from the germline V gene are SGHAT and FQNNGV. CDR3 length: 14 residues. The CDR3 coding sequence is TGTGCCAGCACCCCCGGACAGGGTTACGAGACCCAGTACTTC. Translating it yields CASTPGQGYETQYF. Full variable domain (outside the CDR3, taken from reference TRBV11-2 and TRBJ2-5): EAGVAQSPRYKIIEKRQSVAFWCNPISGHATLYWYQQILGQGPKLLIQFQNNGVVDDSQLPKDRFSAERLKGVDSTLKIQPAKLEDSAVYLCASTPGQGYETQYFGPGTRLLVL.

The V call is TRBV5-8, the J call TRBJ2-1; 8 nucleotides align to TRBD2. The CDR3 sequence is 17 residues long. Germline CDR1 is SGHTS and CDR2 is YDEGEE. V lost 2 bases to trimming and J lost 0 bases; unmatched junction nucleotides: 7. The CDR3 DNA reads TGTGCCAGCAGCTTAACTAGCGGCTATAGCTCCTACAATGAGCAGTTCTTC. Translated, it gives CASSLTSGYSSYNEQFF.

Worth noting for this clone: Other DNA sequences in this sample translate to the same CDR3. The V call is TRBV27, the J call TRBJ1-1; D is unclear. V lost 0 bases and J 3 bases, leaving 8 bases between the germline ends. Germline V CDR1 and CDR2: MNHEY, SMNVEV (reference sequence). The CDR3 spans 14 residues. CDR3 DNA: TGTGCCAGCAGTTTATCCGGACCCCACACTGAAGCTTTCTTT. It encodes CASSLSGPHTEAFF.

This clone was found once. The genes are TRBV2 and TRBJ1-1, with D possibly TRBD1 on 5 matching bases. Germline V gene sequence: CDR1 SNHLY, CDR2 FYNNEI. CDR3 length equals 15 residues. Between the trimmed V and J ends, which lost 0 bases and 2 bases, there was a span of 10 bases. The CDR3 here is CASSEAGVFNTEAFF. CDR3 DNA sequence: TGTGCCAGCAGTGAAGCGGGGGTTTTTAACACTGAAGCTTTCTTT.

V usage is TRBV27 and J usage is TRBJ2-7; TRBD2 aligns across 12 bases. CDR1 is MNHEY, CDR2 SMNVEV, per germline (reference sequence). The CDR3 is made up of 19 amino acids. V lost 5 bases and J lost 0; bases outside the gene matches: 14. The CDR3 DNA reads TGTGCCAGCAGTACACATGGGGTCCAGACTAGCGGGAGCTCCTACGAGCAGTACTTC. Its translation is CASSTHGVQTSGSSYEQYF.

This clone occurred a few times. The genes are TRBV6-6 and TRBJ1-2, with no clear D. Trimming took off 0 bases at V and 4 bases at J, with 3 bases between the two ends. Germline V gene lookup returns CDR1 MNHNY and CDR2 SVGAGI (reference sequence). CDR3 size: 12 residues. This CDR3 is CASSYSSYGYTF. CDR3 nucleotides: TGTGCCAGCAGTTACTCCAGCTATGGCTACACCTTC.

V usage is TRBV7-2 and J usage is TRBJ1-1; no firm D call. This CDR3 is built from 13 residues. V lost 3 bases, J lost 3 bases, and 8 bases lay in between. Germline values: CDR1 SGHTA, CDR2 FQGNSA. CDR3 protein: CASSFNLDTEAFF. CDR3 in DNA: TGTGCCAGCAGCTTCAATCTGGACACTGAAGCTTTCTTT.

This chain joins TRBV7-9 and TRBJ2-3, with D hard to call. V shed 1 base and J shed 6 bases, with 8 bases lying between them. In germline, CDR1 is SEHNR, CDR2 FQNEAQ (reference sequence). The CDR3 runs 13 residues. The CDR3 spells CASSLGNMDTQYF. The CDR3 DNA reads TGTGCCAGCAGCTTAGGGAACATGGATACGCAGTATTTT.

V usage is TRBV14 and J usage is TRBJ1-2; D not resolved. This CDR3 is 14 amino acids long. The germline gives CDR1 SGHDN, CDR2 FVKESK. Trimming cost V 1 base and J 3 bases, with 9 bases left between them. In DNA, the CDR3 is TGTGCCAGCAGCCAAGGGGGTATCGACTATGGCTACACCTTC. Its translation: CASSQGGIDYGYTF.

This clone appeared a few times. CDR3 nucleotide sequence: TGTGCCAGTAAGGTGGTAGCGGGCGGGGATGAGCAGTTCTTC. Residues: CASKVVAGGDEQFF. The rearrangement uses TRBV19 and TRBJ2-1; TRBD2 matches 7 bases. The germline V gene encodes CDR1 LNHDA and CDR2 SQIVND (reference sequence). After removal of 7 bases from V and 8 bases from J, the junction contained 11 bases not matched to a gene. The CDR3 runs to 14 residues.

The chain is built from TRBV7-7 and TRBJ2-7; D unresolved. CDR1 SSHAT and CDR2 FNYEAQ come from the germline V gene (reference sequence). Between the trimmed V and J ends, which lost 1 base and 6 bases, there was a span of 10 bases. The CDR3 totals 13 residues. The chain's CDR3 is CASSLDSIGEQYF. Written as DNA, the CDR3 is TGTGCCAGCAGCTTAGACAGTATAGGCGAGCAGTACTTC.

Details on this clone: Other DNA sequences in the same sample also yield this CDR3. The chain employs TRBV5-1 and TRBJ1-3, with D unclear. CDR3 length equals 13 residues. Between the trimmed V and J ends, which lost 4 bases and 2 bases, there was a span of 7 bases. Germline V gene data show CDR1 as SGHRS and CDR2 as YFSETQ. Written as DNA, the CDR3 is TGCGCCAGCAGCACCGGAGCTGGAAACACCATATATTTT. Its protein product is CASSTGAGNTIYF.

The CDR3 region has the DNA TGTGCCATCAGTACCACAAACTATGGCTACACCTTC. Its protein is CAISTTNYGYTF. The gene calls are TRBV10-3 and TRBJ1-2; D unclear. Germline values: CDR1 ENHRY, CDR2 SYGVKD. The CDR3 has 12 amino acids. V was shortened by 5 bases and J by 2 bases, with 6 bases between the two germline ends.

This clone was seen a few times. This chain uses TRBV7-2 with TRBJ2-7; 7 bases line up with TRBD2. The J segment lost 3 bases and the V segment lost 5 bases, leaving 10 bases of the junction unmatched. The CDR3 has 15 residues. Germline CDR1 reads SGHTA; CDR2 reads FQGNSA. The CDR3 spells CASSLLGGSVYEQYF. CDR3 bases: TGTGCCAGCAGCCTCCTAGGCGGGAGCGTCTACGAGCAGTACTTC.

This chain uses TRBV29-1 with TRBJ2-1; 9 bases are a match to TRBD2. CDR1 is SQVTM and CDR2 is ANQGSEA in the germline V gene. The J segment lost 0 bases and the V segment lost 4 bases, leaving 4 bases of the junction unmatched. The CDR3 is 15 residues long. The CDR3 DNA sequence: TGCAGCGTTGCTACGACTAGCGGCTCCTACAATGAGCAGTTCTTC. It is translated as CSVATTSGSYNEQFF.

This clone appeared a few times. The chain joins TRBV6-1 to TRBJ1-1, with 7 nucleotides matching TRBD1. The ends lost 4 bases at V and 10 bases at J; junction bases unmatched: 12. CDR1 and CDR2 (germline): MNHNS, SASEGT. The CDR3 runs 14 residues. CDR3: CASSGRTGPGVAFF. CDR3 in DNA: TGTGCCAGCAGTGGGAGGACAGGACCTGGCGTAGCTTTCTTT.

In this sample, this clone turned up once. Given a much more abundant clone one base away, this may be a read error. This CDR3 is also generated by other DNA sequences in the sample. The chain combines TRBV19 with TRBJ1-5, with a tentative D call TRBD1 (6 bases). V lost 9 bases and J 1 base, leaving 7 bases between the germline ends. The CDR3 contains 12 residues. The germline gives CDR1 LNHDA, CDR2 SQIVND (reference sequence). This chain's CDR3 is CASRGSNQPQHF. The CDR3 DNA follows: TGTGCCAGCAGGGGCAGCAATCAGCCCCAGCATTTT.

The chain links TRBV2 to TRBJ2-3; the D is unclear. The germline V gene encodes CDR1 SNHLY and CDR2 FYNNEI. V dropped 5 bases and J dropped 4 bases, with 13 bases sitting between them. The CDR3 spans 14 residues. In nucleotides, the CDR3 is TGTGCCAGCAGTCGACTTATAGTAGCAGATACGCAGTATTTT. It is translated as CASSRLIVADTQYF.

V gene TRBV2 combines with J gene TRBJ2-1, with 11 bases that match TRBD2. There are 18 residues in the CDR3. J lost 0 bases, V lost 7 bases, and 11 bases had no gene match. Germline V lookup: CDR1 SNHLY, CDR2 FYNNEI. In nucleotides, the CDR3 is TGTGCCAGCACATTAGGACTAGCGGGTGTGAGCTCCTACAATGAGCAGTTCTTC. Its translation is CASTLGLAGVSSYNEQFF.

The CDR3 loop reads CASSLSAASAEAFF. CDR3 sequence (DNA): TGCGCCAGCAGCTTGTCCGCGGCGAGCGCTGAAGCTTTCTTT. The chain joins TRBV5-1 to TRBJ1-1, with D unresolved. The germline V gene has CDR1 SGHRS and CDR2 YFSETQ. With 1 base removed from V and 6 bases from J, the gap between germline ends came to 13 bases. CDR3 length: 14 amino acids. The entire variable domain, with the rest obtained from reference TRBV5-1 and TRBJ1-1, is as follows: KAGVTQTPRYLIKTRGQQVTLSCSPISGHRSVSWYQQTPGQGLQFLFEYFSETQRNKGNFPGRFSGRQFSNSRSEMNVSTLELGDSALYLCASSLSAASAEAFFGQGTRLTVV.

This chain joins TRBV4-2 and TRBJ2-1, with D tentatively TRBD1 or TRBD2 (5 bases each). CDR3 length: 14 amino acids. In germline, CDR1 is LGHNA, CDR2 YNFKEQ. V lost 1 base to trimming and J lost 9 bases, with 13 bases between them. CDR3 sequence reads: CASSQGGTSIEQFF. DNA of the CDR3: TGTGCCAGCAGCCAAGGGGGGACGTCGATTGAGCAGTTCTTC.

The chain couples TRBV18 to TRBJ2-7; possibly TRBD2 for D (6 bases). Germline V gives CDR1 KGHSH, CDR2 LQKENI. V was pared by 2 bases and J by 6 bases, with 11 bases between. The CDR3 totals 13 residues. The CDR3: CASSPGGISEQYF. The CDR3 coding sequence is TGTGCCAGCTCACCAGGCGGGATAAGCGAGCAGTACTTC.

V and J are TRBV5-4 and TRBJ2-1, with TRBD1 identical over 7 bases. The length of the CDR3 is 17 residues. Looked up from germline, CDR1 is SGHNT and CDR2 is YYREEE (reference sequence). V shed 0 bases and J 5 bases; nucleotides not matched to a gene: 11. The CDR3 sequence: CASSLGGGEGIHNEQFF. The DNA of the CDR3 is TGTGCCAGCAGCTTGGGAGGGGGCGAGGGAATCCACAATGAGCAGTTCTTC.

CDR3 sequence (DNA): TGTGCAAGTCGCTTAGCGAAAAGGGTTGGTCAGCCCCAGCATTTT. Protein: CASRLAKRVGQPQHF. The chain combines TRBV12-2 with TRBJ1-5. TRBV12-2 is termed a pseudogene. The CDR3 has 15 amino acids.